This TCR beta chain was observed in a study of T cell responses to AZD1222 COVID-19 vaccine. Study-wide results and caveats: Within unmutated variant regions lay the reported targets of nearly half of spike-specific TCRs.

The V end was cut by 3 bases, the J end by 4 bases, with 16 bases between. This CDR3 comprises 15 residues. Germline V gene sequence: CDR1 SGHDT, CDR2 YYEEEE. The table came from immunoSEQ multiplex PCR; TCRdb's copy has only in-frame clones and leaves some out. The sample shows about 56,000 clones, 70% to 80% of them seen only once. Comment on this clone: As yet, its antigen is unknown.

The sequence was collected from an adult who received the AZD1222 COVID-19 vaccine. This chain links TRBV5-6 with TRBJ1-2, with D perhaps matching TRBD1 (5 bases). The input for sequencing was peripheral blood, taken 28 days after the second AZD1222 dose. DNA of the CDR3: TGTGCCAGCAGCTCACGACTCAGGGACCTCTATGGCTACACCTTC. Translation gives CASSSRLRDLYGYTF. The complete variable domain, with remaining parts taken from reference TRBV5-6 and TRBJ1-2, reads DAGVTQSPTHLIKTRGQQVTLRCSPKSGHDTVSWYQQALGQGPQFIFQYYEEEERQRGNFPDRFSGHQFPNYSSELNVNALLLGDSALYLCASSSRLRDLYGYTFGSGTRLTVV.